The TCR beta chain described here comes from a study of CD8 T cells in ankylosing spondylitis. This clonotype occurred a few times. Its antigen remains unknown. Scientists made TCR beta libraries using quantitative 5'-RACE with molecular barcodes. TCRdb called the 5' RACE reads again in MiXCR, with one record for every CDR3 protein. The data show around 450,000 distinct CDR3 sequences, 25% to 30% seen once. Findings and limits, study-wide: A TCR beta motif made of eight highly homologous variants seemed typical of ankylosing spondylitis blood. The study looked at matched synovial fluid samples from ankylosing spondylitis patients. Disease-linked clones were reported to be significantly enriched there.

CDR3 length equals 16 residues. The ends were cut back, 1 base at V and 1 base at J, with 12 bases in the middle. Germline CDR1 is KGHDR and CDR2 is SFDVKD. Sequencing was performed on blood, either unsorted or a sorted T cell fraction (not recorded which). V is TRBV24-1 and J is TRBJ2-5; D remains unclear. The clonotype was recovered from a male donor with ankylosing spondylitis. CDR3 DNA sequence: TGTGCCACCAGTGATTTCCAGCGTGATGGCCAAGAGACCCAGTACTTC. Residues: CATSDFQRDGQETQYF.